This TCR beta chain is drawn from a study of T-cell reconstitution after alpha-beta-depleted transplantation in children. This clonotype was seen ten or more times. The TCRbeta library incorporated unique molecular identifiers. TCRdb ran MiXCR on the PCR reads and lists one entry per CDR3 protein. The sample consists of approximately 490,000 distinct CDR3 sequences, 10% of them appearing once. Germline loops: CDR1 MGHDK, CDR2 SYGVNS. V lost 4 bases, J lost 4 bases, and 3 bases stayed unmatched. The CDR3 is made up of 14 amino acids. The sequence was obtained from a child younger than 10 with inherited bone marrow failure, due to receive a stem cell transplant. The V and J genes are TRBV25-1 and TRBJ1-2; 10 bases are a match to TRBD1. Material: PBMCs, obtained before TCRalphabeta/CD19-depleted stem cell transplant. Here the CDR3 DNA reads TGTGCCAGCAGTGCCGGACAGGGGGTCTATGGCTACACCTTC. This encodes CASSAGQGVYGYTF.